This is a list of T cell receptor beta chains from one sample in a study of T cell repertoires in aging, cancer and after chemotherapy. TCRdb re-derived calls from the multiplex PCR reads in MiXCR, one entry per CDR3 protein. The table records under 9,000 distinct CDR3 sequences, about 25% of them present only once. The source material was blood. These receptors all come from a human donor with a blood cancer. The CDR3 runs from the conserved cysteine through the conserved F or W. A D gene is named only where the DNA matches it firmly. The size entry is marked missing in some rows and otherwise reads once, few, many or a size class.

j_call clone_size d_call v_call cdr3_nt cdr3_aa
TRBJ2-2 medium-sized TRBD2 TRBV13 TGTGCCAGCAGCGAGGGGACTAGCGGGAGGACCGGGGAGCTGTTTTTT CASSEGTSGRTGELFF
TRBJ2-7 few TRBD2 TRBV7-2 TGTGCCAGCAGCAGATCCGGCGGGACTAGCTACCCCTACGAGCAGTACTTC CASSRSGGTSYPYEQYF
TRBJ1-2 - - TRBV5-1 TGCGCCAGCAGCTTGGGTGCAGGGTATGGCTACACCTTC CASSLGAGYGYTF
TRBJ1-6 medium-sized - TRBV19 TGTGCCAGTAGTAGGCAGGGTGATAATTCACCCCTCCACTTT CASSRQGDNSPLHF
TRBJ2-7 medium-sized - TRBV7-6 TGTGCCAGCAGCTTAGACGCTGGGGGGGCGAGCTCCTACGAGCAGTACTTC CASSLDAGGASSYEQYF
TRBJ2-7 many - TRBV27 TGTGCCAGCAGTTTACGGGGGGCCCCTTCCTCCTACGAGCAGTACTTC CASSLRGAPSSYEQYF
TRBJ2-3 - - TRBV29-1 TGCAGCGGGCAGGGGACAGATACGCAGTATTTT CSGQGTDTQYF
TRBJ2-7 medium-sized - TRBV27 TGTGCCAGCAGTTTAGGGATGACCTACGAGCAGTACTTC CASSLGMTYEQYF
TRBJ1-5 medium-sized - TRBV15 TGTGCCACCAGCAGAGGCAGAGAAGACAGCGGCAATCAGCCCCAGCATTTT CATSRGREDSGNQPQHF
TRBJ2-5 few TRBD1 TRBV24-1 TGTGCCACCAGTGAGGACCAGGGGGCTTTAGAGACCCAGTACTTC CATSEDQGALETQYF
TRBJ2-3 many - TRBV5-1 TGCGCCAGCACCGATGGGGCTAGCGCGGTCGGAGATACGCAGTATTTT CASTDGASAVGDTQYF
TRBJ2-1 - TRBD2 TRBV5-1 TGCGCCAGCAGCTTGGAACTAGCGGGAGGACCCGACAATGAGCAGTTCTTC CASSLELAGGPDNEQFF
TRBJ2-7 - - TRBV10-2 TGCGCCAGCAGTGAGTCCCAGGACCCATCTCGCGAGCAGTACTTC CASSESQDPSREQYF
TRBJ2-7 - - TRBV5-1 TGCGCCAGCAGCTCTGCCGGGACCGCAGGGAGCGAGCAGTACTTC CASSSAGTAGSEQYF
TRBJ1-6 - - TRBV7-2 TGTGCCACTGCTAACAGGGAAGCCTCCCCCCTCCACTTT CATANREASPLHF
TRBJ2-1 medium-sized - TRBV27 TGTGCCAGCAGTTTAATACCCCTATACAATGAGCAGTTCTTC CASSLIPLYNEQFF
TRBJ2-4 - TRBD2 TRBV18 TGTGCCAGCTCCCCTAGCGGGGGGGCTAATAAAAACATTCAGTACTTC CASSPSGGANKNIQYF
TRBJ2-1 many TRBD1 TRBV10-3 TGTGCCATCAGTCCTGGAGGGGGGACAGGGCAGTACAATGAGCAGTTCTTC CAISPGGGTGQYNEQFF
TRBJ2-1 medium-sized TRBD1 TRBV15 TGTGCCACCAGCAGAGAGGGACAGGGAGGATACAATGAGCAGTTCTTC CATSREGQGGYNEQFF
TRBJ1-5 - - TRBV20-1 TGCAGTGCCCTCTCGGATCGAGGCCCCTCTTATAGCAATCAGCCCCAGCATTTT CSALSDRGPSYSNQPQHF
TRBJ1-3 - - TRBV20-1 TGCAGTGCTAGGGGGAAGTCTGGAAACACCATATATTTT CSARGKSGNTIYF
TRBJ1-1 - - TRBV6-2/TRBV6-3 TGTGCCAGCAGTTACCCAAGTCCGAGCACTGAAGCTTTCTTT CASSYPSPSTEAFF
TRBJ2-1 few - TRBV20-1 TGCAGTGCTAGCGGGAGCAGGGTCAATGAGCAGTTCTTC CSASGSRVNEQFF
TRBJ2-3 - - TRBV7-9 TGTGCCAGCAGCGGGCAGGGAAGGGGCACAGATACGCAGTATTTT CASSGQGRGTDTQYF
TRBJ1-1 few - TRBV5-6 TGTGCCAGCAGCTTTGGGTCAGGGACTTTGAACACTGAAGCTTTCTTT CASSFGSGTLNTEAFF
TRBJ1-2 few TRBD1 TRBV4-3 TGTGCCAGCAGCCATATCGACAGGGACAACTATGGCTACACCTTC CASSHIDRDNYGYTF
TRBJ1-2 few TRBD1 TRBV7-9 TGTGCCAGCAGCCCCGTAGGACAGGGCCATGGCTACACCTTC CASSPVGQGHGYTF
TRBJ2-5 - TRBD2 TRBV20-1 TGCAGTGCTAGGGTCCCGGGACTAGCGCCCCAAGAGACCCAGTACTTC CSARVPGLAPQETQYF
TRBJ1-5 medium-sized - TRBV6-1 TGTGCCAGCAGTGCGCAGGGACATCAGCCCCAGCATTTT CASSAQGHQPQHF
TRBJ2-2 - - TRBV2 TGTGCCAGCAGTGAAGGGCTTGCCGGGGAGCTGTTTTTT CASSEGLAGELFF
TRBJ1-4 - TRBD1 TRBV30 TGTGCCTGGAGGCCCGGGACAGGGTCCATGTGGGAGAAACTGTTTTTT CAWRPGTGSMWEKLFF
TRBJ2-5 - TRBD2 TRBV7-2 TGTGCCAGCAGCTCAAGGGTAGCGGGAGTTGAGACCCAGTACTTC CASSSRVAGVETQYF
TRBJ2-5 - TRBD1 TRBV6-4 TGTGCCAGCAGTGACGAGACAGGGGGCAGGGAGACCCAGTACTTC CASSDETGGRETQYF
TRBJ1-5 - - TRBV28 TGTGCCAGCAGTTTGCCACTTTGGGGCAATCAGCCCCAGCATTTT CASSLPLWGNQPQHF
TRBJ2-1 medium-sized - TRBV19 TGTGCCAGTAGTCCAGGCGTCCGCGGGGTCTACAATGAGCAGTTCTTC CASSPGVRGVYNEQFF
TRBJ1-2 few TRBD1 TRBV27 TGTGCCAGCAGTTCACAGGGGGACTATGGCTACACCTTC CASSSQGDYGYTF
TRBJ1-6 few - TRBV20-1 TGCAGTGCTAGAGCCTGGGGGGTTGGGGATTCACCCCTCCACTTT CSARAWGVGDSPLHF
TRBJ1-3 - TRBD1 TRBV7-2 TGTGCCAGCAGCCCCGGACAGGGGAGAGGAAACACCATATATTTT CASSPGQGRGNTIYF
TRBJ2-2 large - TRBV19 TGTGCCAGTAGTTCGCGACAGACGAACACCGGGGAGCTGTTTTTT CASSSRQTNTGELFF
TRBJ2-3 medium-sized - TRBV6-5 TGTGCCAGCAGTCGGACTAGCACAGATACGCAGTATTTT CASSRTSTDTQYF
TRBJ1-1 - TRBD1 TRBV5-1 TGCGCCAGCAGCTTGGGGGTCGGGACAGGTCTCACTGAAGCTTTCTTT CASSLGVGTGLTEAFF
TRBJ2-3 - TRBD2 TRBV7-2 TGTGCCAGCCTTATCTCGGGGGGGCTGGGAGATACGCAGTATTTT CASLISGGLGDTQYF
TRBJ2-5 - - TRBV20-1 TGCAGTGCTATTCTTGCTGAGGGTACGGAGACCCAGTACTTC CSAILAEGTETQYF
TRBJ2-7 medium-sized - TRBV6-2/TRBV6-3 TGTGCCAGCAGTTACTCGAGAGGTGCAAAGGGCGAGCAGTACTTC CASSYSRGAKGEQYF
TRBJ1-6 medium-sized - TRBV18 TGTGCCAGCTCACCCTCTCTCACGGACAGCCGATTTGGTTCACCCCTCCACTTT CASSPSLTDSRFGSPLHF
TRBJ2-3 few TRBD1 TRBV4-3 TGCGCCAGCAGCCAAGATGCACAGGGGACCACGCAGTATTTT CASSQDAQGTTQYF
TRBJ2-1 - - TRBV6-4 TGTGCCAGCAGTGAAAGAATGACTGTCAATGAGCAGTTCTTC CASSERMTVNEQFF
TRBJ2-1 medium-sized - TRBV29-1 TGCAGCGATCTCACGATTCATACAGGGCAGCAGTTCTTC CSDLTIHTGQQFF
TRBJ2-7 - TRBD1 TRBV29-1 TGCAGCGTTGAAGAGGGACAGGGAGGGGAGCAGTACTTC CSVEEGQGGEQYF
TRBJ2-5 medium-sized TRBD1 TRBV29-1 TGCAGCGTTGAAGAGGGACAGGACCAAGAGACCCAGTACTTC CSVEEGQDQETQYF
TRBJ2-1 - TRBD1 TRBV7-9 TGTGCCAGCAGCCAGACCCAGGGGGCTCCCTCCAATGAGCAGTTCTTC CASSQTQGAPSNEQFF